A single sample gave rise to the 26 T cell receptor beta chains below, sequenced in a study of post-analysis software for immune sequencing data (dated by TCRdb to 2014 to 2015). Library generation was performed with PCR. Sequencing was performed on an Illumina HiSeq 2500. To reduce PCR and sequencing biases, unique molecular identifiers were incorporated into the TCR beta cDNA libraries. In-frame beta chains were kept once TCRdb had trimmed the public reads at Q25 with fastp and called clones with MiXCR. Rows matching on CDR3 protein sequence are summarized as one entry with the most common DNA and genes. This sample is represented by roughly 580,000 distinct CDR3 sequences; 44% of them were singletons. Clones ranked in the top ten supply 1.5% to 2% of the sample. These receptors are not linked to any known antigen. The investigation overall reported the following: Significantly higher frequencies in patients than in controls were found for five TRBV segments, including TRBV5-6, TRBV5-1 and TRBV20-1.

Sequenced input: blood. These receptors all stem from a girl aged 10 to 17 with multiple sclerosis.

The chain carries TRBV7-9 and TRBJ2-1, with 8 bases aligning to TRBD2. CDR1 and CDR2 from the germline V gene are SEHNR and FQNEAQ (reference sequence). The V gene end was trimmed by 5 bases and the J gene end by 3 bases; junction bases not matched to a gene: 3. The length of the CDR3 is 14 residues. In DNA form, the CDR3 reads TGTGCCAGCAGCGCACTAGCGGTCTACAATGAGCAGTTCTTC. Its protein product is CASSALAVYNEQFF.

This clonotype has only a few counts. The chain uses TRBV29-1 and TRBJ2-5, with D perhaps TRBD1 (5 bases). With 3 bases removed from V and 2 bases from J, the gap between germline ends came to 13 bases. This CDR3 spans 14 amino acids. Germline-derived CDR1 and CDR2 are SQVTM and ANQGSEA. The CDR3 spells CSVEGRILQETQYF. CDR3 in DNA: TGCAGCGTTGAGGGGCGGATTCTTCAAGAGACCCAGTACTTC.

In the case of this clonotype: A read error is likely, as this CDR3 ends without the conserved phenylalanine or tryptophan. V usage is TRBV12-3 or TRBV12-4 and J usage is TRBJ1-4; D is perhaps TRBD1 (6 bases). This CDR3 spans 12 amino acids. V shed 7 bases and J shed 8 bases, with 11 bases lying between them. CDR3 in DNA: TGTGCCAGCAACAGGGATGGGGAAAAACTGTTTTTG. Translated: CASNRDGEKLFL.

The chain links TRBV10-2 to TRBJ2-1; weak D call: TRBD1 (6 bases). V lost 2 bases and J 3 bases, leaving 14 bases between the germline ends. Germline V lookup: CDR1 WSHSY, CDR2 SAAADI. The CDR3 loop spans 16 amino acids. The CDR3 region has the DNA TGCGCCAGCAGTGAGCTTGGGACACCCAACTACAATGAGCAGTTCTTC. It translates to CASSELGTPNYNEQFF.

The chain employs TRBV12-3 or TRBV12-4 and TRBJ2-5; 8 bases are shared with TRBD2. V was clipped by 7 bases and J by 11 bases; unmatched bases: 18. The CDR3 has 15 residues. CDR3 DNA: TGTGCCAGCAAAATTACGGGAGGGCGGGAGGATGAGCAGTACTTC. Its protein is CASKITGGREDEQYF.

The rearrangement links TRBV4-1 to TRBJ1-4; 7 nucleotides agree with TRBD1. This CDR3 contains 13 residues. The junction had 5 bases not matched to a gene; V was cut back by 1 base and J by 12 bases. The germline V gene has CDR1 MGHRA and CDR2 YSYEKL. The CDR3, as DNA: TGCGCCAGCAGCCAAGGGGACAGAGGACAACTGTTTTTT. It yields the protein CASSQGDRGQLFF.

This clonotype was counted only a few times. The rearrangement links TRBV20-1 to TRBJ2-7; 11 bases fit TRBD1. This CDR3 is built from 15 residues. In germline, CDR1 is DFQATT, CDR2 SNEGSKA (reference sequence). With V trimmed by 0 bases and J by 3 bases, 4 bases remained unmatched. The CDR3 region is CSARDPDRGLYEQYF. The CDR3, as DNA: TGCAGTGCTAGAGATCCGGACAGGGGGCTCTACGAGCAGTACTTC.

This clonotype was seen ten or more times. The chain joins TRBV7-2 to TRBJ2-7; 9 nucleotides agree with TRBD1. The CDR3 runs 12 residues. With V trimmed by 5 bases and J by 4 bases, 0 bases remained unmatched. The germline V gene encodes CDR1 SGHTA and CDR2 FQGNSA. The CDR3 sequence: CASSGQGYEQYF. The CDR3 DNA is TGTGCCAGCAGCGGACAGGGGTACGAGCAGTACTTC.

The chain combines TRBV29-1 with TRBJ1-1, with D perhaps matching TRBD1 (6 bases). Per germline, CDR1 SQVTM and CDR2 ANQGSEA. V lost 7 bases and J lost 0, with 12 bases in between. The CDR3 covers 13 residues. The CDR3: CSGTGHLNTEAFF. The DNA of the CDR3 is TGCAGCGGGACGGGACACTTGAACACTGAAGCTTTCTTT.

A word on this clonotype: At one end the junction does not follow the germline gene, possibly because of a read error. V gene TRBV20-1 combines with J gene TRBJ1-1, with 8 bases aligning to TRBD1. The CDR3 runs to 16 residues. Germline V CDR1 and CDR2: DFQATT, SNEGSKA (reference sequence). In DNA, the CDR3 is TGCAGTGCTAGATGGGGGACGAGACAGGGGAACTCTGAAGCTTTCTTT. Translation: CSARWGTRQGNSEAFF.

This clonotype turned up a few times. The V and J genes are TRBV5-1 and TRBJ2-7, with a weak D call TRBD2 (6 bases). The V and J ends lost 5 bases and 1 base respectively, with 19 bases between them. Germline V gene lookup returns CDR1 SGHRS and CDR2 YFSETQ. The CDR3 loop spans 16 amino acids. The CDR3: CASRDLLADPSYEQYF. For the CDR3, the DNA is TGCGCCAGCAGAGACCTCTTAGCGGACCCGTCCTACGAGCAGTACTTC.

This chain connects TRBV12-3 or TRBV12-4 to TRBJ2-3; D gene uncertain. The V end was cut by 4 bases, the J end by 1 base, with 9 bases between. The CDR3 has 14 amino acids. CDR3 sequence reads: CASSSVPRTDTQYF. The CDR3 DNA sequence: TGTGCCAGCAGTTCCGTACCCCGCACAGATACGCAGTATTTT.

The J gene is TRBJ2-1, the V gene TRBV20-1; a possible D gene is TRBD2 (5 bases). This CDR3 region has 14 residues. Germline CDR1 reads DFQATT; CDR2 reads SNEGSKA (reference sequence). Trimming removed 5 bases from V and 5 bases from J, with 16 bases in between. The CDR3 protein is CSAFLGGSNNEQFF. Here the CDR3 DNA reads TGCAGTGCTTTCCTCGGTGGGAGCAACAATGAGCAGTTCTTC.

V and J are TRBV13 and TRBJ1-2; 7 bases align to TRBD1. The CDR3 totals 13 residues. Germline trimming cut 5 bases from V and 5 bases from J; bases unmatched to any gene: 5. Germline CDR1 PRHDT, CDR2 FYEKMQ (reference sequence). This chain's CDR3 is CASSQQGLYGYTF. CDR3 bases: TGTGCCAGCAGCCAACAGGGGCTGTATGGCTACACCTTC.

The V call is TRBV5-1, the J call TRBJ2-3; TRBD1 might be the D (5 bases). The V gene lost 4 bases and the J gene lost 1 base, with 16 bases spanning the gap. The length of the CDR3 is 16 residues. CDR1 is SGHRS, CDR2 YFSETQ, per germline. CDR3 nucleotide sequence: TGCGCCAGCAGCCCCCAGGGCCCCGAGGGCACAGATACGCAGTATTTT. Amino acid sequence: CASSPQGPEGTDTQYF.

The chain combines TRBV12-3 or TRBV12-4 with TRBJ2-4, with 8 bases that match TRBD1. The CDR3 runs 15 residues. V dropped 10 bases and J dropped 1; count of bases not matched to a gene: 9. CDR3 region: CAITSTGEAKNIQYF. The CDR3 DNA is TGTGCCATCACATCGACAGGGGAGGCCAAAAACATTCAGTACTTC.

The chain links TRBV29-1 to TRBJ1-1; TRBD1 matches at 7 bases. Trimming took 5 bases from V and 5 from J; bases not matched to a gene: 5. The germline gives CDR1 SQVTM, CDR2 ANQGSEA. The CDR3 is 12 amino acids. The CDR3 sequence is CSVTGVWTEAFF. The DNA for the CDR3 is TGCAGCGTTACAGGGGTGTGGACTGAAGCTTTCTTT.

The CDR3: CAIWASGESYNEQYF. In DNA form, the CDR3 reads TGTGCCATCTGGGCTAGCGGGGAATCTTACAATGAGCAGTACTTC. The chain links TRBV10-3 to TRBJ2-5; 9 bases line up with TRBD2. The CDR3 runs to 15 residues. Per germline, CDR1 ENHRY and CDR2 SYGVKD. J lost 11 bases, V lost 8 bases, and 18 bases had no gene match.

This clonotype turned up a few times. This rearrangement joins TRBV6-5 to TRBJ2-2; maybe TRBD2 (5 bases). Per germline, CDR1 MNHEY and CDR2 SVGAGI. V was clipped by 6 bases and J by 1 base, with 6 bases between them. The CDR3 extends over 13 amino acids. CDR3 loop: CASRDWNTGELFF. DNA for the CDR3: TGTGCCAGCAGGGACTGGAACACCGGGGAGCTGTTTTTT.

This chain joins TRBV6-2 or TRBV6-3 and TRBJ2-7; perhaps D is TRBD1 or TRBD2 (6 bases each). V lost 0 bases and J 3 bases, leaving 12 bases between the germline ends. CDR1 is MNHEY and CDR2 is SVGEGT in the germline V gene. CDR3 length equals 15 residues. Written as DNA, the CDR3 is TGTGCCAGCAGTTACTCAGGGGGGCGAATCTACGAGCAGTACTTC. Translation gives CASSYSGGRIYEQYF.

This clonotype came up once. The junction does not match germline at one end; this may be a read error. This chain links TRBV29-1 with TRBJ2-7; 9 bases are shared with TRBD1. The CDR3 totals 13 residues. The germline CDR1 and CDR2 sequences are SQVTM and ANQGSEA. As DNA, the CDR3 is TGCAGCGCGGGACAGGGACGATCCTACGGGCAGTACTTC. It specifies CSAGQGRSYGQYF.

The CDR3 spells CASSLRTKNNEQFF. The CDR3 coding sequence is TGTGCCAGCAGCTTACGGACCAAAAACAATGAGCAGTTCTTC. This rearrangement joins TRBV7-8 to TRBJ2-1, with unresolved D. V was clipped by 2 bases and J by 5 bases, with 10 bases between them. CDR3 length equals 14 residues. CDR1 and CDR2 (germline): SGHVS, FQNEAQ.

V gene TRBV4-1 combines with J gene TRBJ2-3; tentative D call: TRBD2 (6 bases). The germline V gene encodes CDR1 MGHRA and CDR2 YSYEKL. V was pared by 2 bases and J by 8 bases, with 20 bases between. The CDR3 spans 16 residues. CDR3 sequence (DNA): TGCGCCAGCAGCCAACCAGCGGAGGGGATAACGAGTACGCAGTATTTT. Its translation: CASSQPAEGITSTQYF.

This chain links TRBV4-1 with TRBJ1-6, with D uncertain. The CDR3 runs to 18 residues. Trimming stripped 0 bases from V and 0 bases from J, with 12 bases between. Germline V gene sequence: CDR1 MGHRA, CDR2 YSYEKL. CDR3 in DNA: TGCGCCAGCAGCCAAGAATCGACGGGCCGCTCCTATAATTCACCCCTCCACTTT. Translating it yields CASSQESTGRSYNSPLHF.

The V and J genes are TRBV7-8 and TRBJ2-3; D is unclear. This CDR3 has 12 residues. V lost 5 bases and J 10 bases, leaving 13 bases between the germline ends. CDR1 is SGHVS and CDR2 is FQNEAQ in the germline V gene. The CDR3 region has the DNA TGTGCCAGCAGCCCGAGGCCTCAGTCGCAGTATTTT. Amino acid sequence: CASSPRPQSQYF.

The chain couples TRBV12-3 or TRBV12-4 to TRBJ2-1; 9 bases fit TRBD1. CDR3 length equals 14 residues. The trim removed 5 bases at V and 3 bases at J, leaving 2 bases unmatched. The CDR3 here is CASSTGGGYNEQFF. The CDR3 DNA reads as TGTGCCAGCAGTACAGGGGGCGGCTACAATGAGCAGTTCTTC.